This TCR beta chain came from a study of T-cell reconstitution after alpha-beta-depleted transplantation in children. Germline V gene data show CDR1 as MGHRA and CDR2 as YSYEKL. Trimming removed 4 bases from V and 4 bases from J; junction bases left unmatched: 6. The CDR3 length is 16 residues. This sample's TCRbeta library carried unique molecular identifier barcodes. One entry per CDR3 protein results from TCRdb running MiXCR on the PCR reads. This sample yields 300,000 to 400,000 distinct CDR3 sequences, of which roughly 25% are seen a single time; approximately 11% belongs to the top ten. This receptor was taken from a male patient under 18 who had a stem cell transplant for acute lymphoblastic leukemia, so the T cells may come from the graft donor. This specimen consisted of PBMCs, mostly from graft donor cells, obtained 180 days after TCRalphabeta/CD19-depleted stem cell transplant. The chain uses TRBV4-1 and TRBJ1-3, with 11 bases matching TRBD1. The CDR3 loop is CASSLGQGASGNTIYF. The CDR3 DNA reads as TGCGCCAGCAGCCTCGGACAGGGGGCATCGGGAAACACCATATATTTT.